Each of the 19 T cell receptor beta chains below was sequenced from the same sample in a study of CD8 T cells in ankylosing spondylitis. Study results and caveats: Within ankylosing spondylitis blood, a TCR beta motif made up of eight highly homologous variants appeared to be characteristic.

TCRdb re-analysed the 5' RACE reads in MiXCR, keeping a single row per CDR3 protein. The table shows 670,000 or so distinct CDR3 sequences, with 15% to 20% occurring only once. The antigens these receptors bind are not known. The specimen was blood, either unsorted or a sorted T cell fraction (not recorded which). The receptors come from a male donor with ankylosing spondylitis.

This clonotype was picked up many times. The chain couples TRBV7-3 to TRBJ2-3, with TRBD1 matching 8 bases. J was trimmed by 4 bases and V by 5 bases; bases with no gene match: 5. Looked up from germline, CDR1 is SGHTA and CDR2 is FQGTGA. The CDR3 spans 14 residues. CDR3 nucleotide sequence: TGTGCCAGCAGCCTGGACAGGGTGGCAGATACGCAGTATTTT. Its translation is CASSLDRVADTQYF.

The genes are TRBV9 and TRBJ2-1, with 10 bases that match TRBD2. V lost 0 bases to trimming and J lost 7 bases; unmatched junction nucleotides: 13. This CDR3 spans 18 amino acids. Germline V gene sequence: CDR1 SGDLS, CDR2 YYNGEE. CDR3 region: CASSVGVRAGGHGNEQFF. The DNA of the CDR3 is TGTGCCAGCAGCGTAGGAGTGCGAGCGGGGGGGCACGGGAATGAGCAGTTCTTC.

This clonotype was seen repeatedly, ten times or more. The chain couples TRBV7-3 to TRBJ2-2; D not resolved. The CDR3 has 12 residues. Germline CDR1 SGHTA, CDR2 FQGTGA. Trimming left V 0 bases short and J 4 bases short, with 0 bases between. Here the CDR3 reads CASSLTTGELFF. The CDR3 coding sequence is TGTGCCAGCAGCTTAACCACCGGGGAGCTGTTTTTT.

This clonotype was found a few times. The rearrangement uses TRBV5-1 and TRBJ2-3; no definite D call. The CDR3 has 13 residues. CDR1 is SGHRS and CDR2 is YFSETQ in the germline V gene. V was clipped by 7 bases and J by 6 bases, with 15 bases between them. As DNA, the CDR3 is TGCGCCAGCGCCCGCTCAAGAGTGGATACGCAGTATTTT. Its protein product is CASARSRVDTQYF.

Only a few counts were recorded for this clonotype. The chain employs TRBV5-1 and TRBJ2-4; 8 bases agree with TRBD1. Per the germline V gene, CDR1 is SGHRS and CDR2 is YFSETQ. V trimming: 4 bases; J trimming: 4 bases; junction bases outside the gene matches: 7. CDR3 size: 15 residues. CDR3 region: CASSPLTGVKNIQYF. The CDR3 DNA reads TGCGCCAGCAGCCCGCTGACAGGGGTGAAAAACATTCAGTACTTC.

This clonotype was seen ten or more times. Sequence at one end of the junction differs from germline and may be a read error. The chain has TRBV7-7 and TRBJ2-5; D is uncertain. This CDR3 has 13 amino acids. The germline CDR1 and CDR2 sequences are SSHAT and FNYEAQ (reference sequence). This CDR3 reads CASSPDGQETQYF. The CDR3 bases are TGTGCTAGCAGCCCAGACGGCCAAGAGACCCAGTACTTC.

The rearrangement uses TRBV28 and TRBJ2-1; 14 nucleotides line up with TRBD2. The trim removed 5 bases at V and 8 bases at J, leaving 5 bases unmatched. This CDR3 is built from 15 residues. Germline lookup yields CDR1 MDHEN and CDR2 SYDVKM. The CDR3 spells CASSPGLAGVYEQFF. The CDR3 DNA is TGTGCCAGCAGTCCGGGACTAGCGGGAGTATATGAGCAGTTCTTC.

This clonotype was detected a few times. CDR3 residues: CASSLPAGGSYNEQFF. The CDR3 region has the DNA TGTGCCAGCAGTCTCCCGGCAGGGGGCTCCTACAATGAGCAGTTCTTC. The chain has TRBV27 and TRBJ2-1; 7 bases match TRBD1. CDR3 length: 16 residues. V lost 5 bases to trimming and J lost 0 bases; unmatched junction nucleotides: 7. CDR1 and CDR2 from the germline V gene are MNHEY and SMNVEV (reference sequence).

This chain joins TRBV7-8 and TRBJ2-7, with a weak D call TRBD2 (5 bases). Germline loops: CDR1 SGHVS, CDR2 FQNEAQ. The CDR3 contains 16 residues. V was shortened by 5 bases and J by 5 bases, with 22 bases between the two germline ends. The CDR3 DNA reads TGTGCCAGCAGCCCAGAGAGGGCTAGCCCTACCCACGAGCAGTACTTC. This gives the protein CASSPERASPTHEQYF. Together with reference TRBV7-8 and TRBJ2-7, the CDR3 gives the full variable domain: GAGVSQSPRYKVAKRGQDVALRCDPISGHVSLFWYQQALGQGPEFLTYFQNEAQLDKSGLPSDRFFAERPEGSVSTLKIQRTQQEDSAVYLCASSPERASPTHEQYFGPGTRLTVT.

This clonotype was seen more than once but under ten times. The J gene is TRBJ2-5, the V gene TRBV3-1, with 9 bases aligning to TRBD1. Germline CDR1 and CDR2: LGHDT and YNNKEL (reference sequence). Trimming removed 0 bases from V and 5 bases from J; junction bases left unmatched: 4. The CDR3 is 15 residues long. Written as DNA, the CDR3 is TGTGCCAGCAGCCAAGACGGGACAGGGAAGGAGACCCAGTACTTC. Translation: CASSQDGTGKETQYF.

This sequence joins TRBV5-1 and TRBJ1-2, with 9 bases lining up with TRBD1. V dropped 3 bases and J dropped 5; count of bases not matched to a gene: 5. There are 14 residues in the CDR3. Germline loops: CDR1 SGHRS, CDR2 YFSETQ. The CDR3 is CASSSRDRVYGYTF. In DNA, the CDR3 is TGCGCCAGCAGCTCCCGGGACAGGGTGTATGGCTACACCTTC.

The rearrangement joins TRBV12-3 or TRBV12-4 to TRBJ1-1; the D is unclear. The CDR3 is 13 residues long. Deletions cut 1 base from V and 5 bases from J, with 8 bases between. This chain's CDR3 is CASSLVGWTEAFF. CDR3 nucleotides: TGTGCCAGCAGTTTAGTGGGGTGGACTGAAGCTTTCTTT.

The J gene is TRBJ2-1, the V gene TRBV5-1; 10 bases align to TRBD1. Unmatched junction bases numbered 7, after V lost 9 bases and J lost 4 bases. CDR3 size: 14 residues. Germline-derived CDR1 and CDR2 are SGHRS and YFSETQ. The CDR3 DNA reads as TGCGCCACCGGACAGGGGGGCTCTTACAATGAGCAGTTCTTC. It specifies CATGQGGSYNEQFF.

The genes are TRBV28 and TRBJ2-1, with 9 bases lining up with TRBD2. V lost 8 bases and J lost 6; bases outside the gene matches: 8. The length of the CDR3 is 14 residues. CDR1 and CDR2 from the germline V gene are MDHEN and SYDVKM. The CDR3: CASHETSGINEQFF. CDR3 sequence (DNA): TGTGCCAGCCACGAGACTAGCGGAATCAATGAGCAGTTCTTC.

This rearrangement joins TRBV12-3 or TRBV12-4 to TRBJ1-2; D not certain. V was trimmed by 2 bases and J by 4 bases, leaving 20 bases between them. The CDR3 sequence is 17 residues long. CDR3 sequence reads: CASSLRFGSEGPYGYTF. The CDR3 DNA is TGTGCCAGCAGTTTAAGGTTCGGATCAGAAGGCCCCTATGGCTACACCTTC.

The V call is TRBV7-3, the J call TRBJ1-1; D ambiguous. Germline V CDR1 and CDR2: SGHTA, FQGTGA. The CDR3 totals 13 residues. With 5 bases removed from V and 5 bases from J, the gap between germline ends came to 12 bases. CDR3 sequence: CASSQDGWTEAFF. CDR3 nucleotides: TGTGCCAGCAGCCAAGATGGGTGGACTGAAGCTTTCTTT.

V and J are TRBV4-1 and TRBJ2-2, with D possibly being TRBD2 (5 bases). The CDR3 has 18 residues. Germline CDR1 is MGHRA and CDR2 is YSYEKL. V was clipped by 0 bases and J by 7 bases, with 21 bases between them. The CDR3 is CASSQDVGTGITGGELFF. CDR3 sequence (DNA): TGCGCCAGCAGCCAAGATGTGGGCACCGGGATCACCGGCGGGGAGCTGTTTTTT.

The V call is TRBV3-1, the J call TRBJ2-7, with 9 bases identical to TRBD2. CDR3 length: 14 residues. The ends lost 5 bases at V and 2 bases at J; junction bases unmatched: 4. Germline values: CDR1 LGHDT, CDR2 YNNKEL (reference sequence). The CDR3 here is CASSVAGVAYEQYF. CDR3 nucleotide sequence: TGTGCCAGCAGCGTAGCGGGGGTGGCCTACGAGCAGTACTTC.

J is TRBJ1-1 and V is TRBV19; D ambiguous. Trimming cost V 5 bases and J 0 bases, with 10 bases left between them. Germline CDR1 and CDR2: LNHDA and SQIVND (reference sequence). The CDR3 is 14 amino acids. CDR3 region: CASSGETMNTEAFF. The CDR3 DNA sequence: TGTGCCAGTAGTGGAGAAACCATGAACACTGAAGCTTTCTTT.